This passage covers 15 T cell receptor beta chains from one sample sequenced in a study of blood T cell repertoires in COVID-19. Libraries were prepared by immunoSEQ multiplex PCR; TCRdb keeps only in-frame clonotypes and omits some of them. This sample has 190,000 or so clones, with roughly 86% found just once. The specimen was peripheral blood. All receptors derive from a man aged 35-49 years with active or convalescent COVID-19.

The CDR3 region is CASSRLNYRVANEKLFF. CDR3 DNA sequence: TGCGCCAGCAGCCGATTAAACTACAGGGTGGCTAATGAAAAACTGTTTTTT. The J gene is TRBJ1-4, the V gene TRBV4-1; TRBD1 is a possible D gene (6 bases). V was clipped by 4 bases and J by 3 bases, with 18 bases between them. CDR3 length: 17 residues. Germline V gives CDR1 MGHRA, CDR2 YSYEKL.

In DNA form, the CDR3 reads TGTGCCAGCAGCTTATATAACGAGAATTCACCCCTCCACTTT. It codes for CASSLYNENSPLHF. V is TRBV7-8 and J is TRBJ1-6; D not resolved. This CDR3 comprises 14 residues. Germline CDR1 and CDR2: SGHVS and FQNEAQ. The V end lost 2 bases, the J end lost 7 bases, and 9 bases lay between the germline ends.

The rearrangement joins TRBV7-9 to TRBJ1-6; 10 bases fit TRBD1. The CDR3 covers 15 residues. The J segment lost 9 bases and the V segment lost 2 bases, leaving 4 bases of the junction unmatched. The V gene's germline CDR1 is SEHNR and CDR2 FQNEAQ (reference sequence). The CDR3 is CASSLTGQGVSPLHF. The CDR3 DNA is TGTGCCAGCAGCTTAACCGGACAGGGGGTTTCACCCCTCCACTTT.

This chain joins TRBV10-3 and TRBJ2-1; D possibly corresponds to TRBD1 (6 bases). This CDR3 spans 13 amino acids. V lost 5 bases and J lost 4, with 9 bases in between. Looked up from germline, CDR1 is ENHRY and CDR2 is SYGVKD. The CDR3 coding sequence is TGTGCCATCAGTTCAGGACAGTACAATGAGCAGTTCTTC. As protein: CAISSGQYNEQFF.

CDR3 loop: CASRVLAGNQETQYF. As DNA, the CDR3 is TGTGCCAGCAGGGTACTAGCGGGGAACCAAGAGACCCAGTACTTC. V and J are TRBV28 and TRBJ2-5; 10 nucleotides line up with TRBD2. The CDR3 extends over 15 amino acids. From germline, CDR1 is MDHEN and CDR2 SYDVKM. V shed 6 bases and J 0 bases; nucleotides not matched to a gene: 4.

In DNA form, the CDR3 reads TGCAGCGTTGCCCGGGACAGTGAAATCTCCTCTGGAAACACCATATATTTT. It is translated as CSVARDSEISSGNTIYF. The chain employs TRBV29-1 and TRBJ1-3; the match to TRBD1 covers 7 bases. Germline lookup yields CDR1 SQVTM and CDR2 ANQGSEA. The ends lost 4 bases at V and 0 bases at J; junction bases unmatched: 12. CDR3 length: 17 amino acids.

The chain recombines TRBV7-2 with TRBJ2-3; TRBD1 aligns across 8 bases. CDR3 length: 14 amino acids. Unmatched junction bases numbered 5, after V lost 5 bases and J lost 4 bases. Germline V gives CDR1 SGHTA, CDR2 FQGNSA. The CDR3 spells CASSPRQGSDTQYF. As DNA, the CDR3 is TGTGCCAGCAGCCCGAGACAGGGGTCAGATACGCAGTATTTT.

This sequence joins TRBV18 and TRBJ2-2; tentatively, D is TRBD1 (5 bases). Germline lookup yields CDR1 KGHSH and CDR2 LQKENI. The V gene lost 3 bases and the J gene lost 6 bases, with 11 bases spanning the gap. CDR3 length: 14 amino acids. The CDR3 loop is CASSPVQGPGELFF. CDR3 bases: TGTGCCAGCTCACCTGTTCAGGGTCCCGGGGAGCTGTTTTTT.

The CDR3 DNA is TGTGCCAGCAGCTTAAGAGGACAGGTTCTAGCCAAAAACATTCAGTACTTC. Protein product: CASSLRGQVLAKNIQYF. The chain couples TRBV7-9 to TRBJ2-4, with 7 bases identical to TRBD1. This CDR3 contains 17 residues. Germline CDR1 is SEHNR and CDR2 is FQNEAQ (reference sequence). Trimming removed 2 bases from V and 0 bases from J; junction bases left unmatched: 7.

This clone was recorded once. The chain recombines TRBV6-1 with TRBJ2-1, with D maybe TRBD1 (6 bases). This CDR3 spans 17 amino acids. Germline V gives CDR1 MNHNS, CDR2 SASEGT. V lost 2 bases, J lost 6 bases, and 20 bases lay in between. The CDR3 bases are TGTGCCAGCAGTGAATTTCGAGGGGGTGGAACGCGCAATGAGCAGTTCTTC. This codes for CASSEFRGGGTRNEQFF.

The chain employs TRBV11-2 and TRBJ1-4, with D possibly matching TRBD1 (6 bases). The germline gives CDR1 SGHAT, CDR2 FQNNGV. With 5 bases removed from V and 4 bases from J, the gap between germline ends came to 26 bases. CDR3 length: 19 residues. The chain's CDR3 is CASSKELRGGLGINEKLFF. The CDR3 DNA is TGTGCCAGCAGCAAGGAGCTGAGGGGGGGTTTGGGAATTAATGAAAAACTGTTTTTT.

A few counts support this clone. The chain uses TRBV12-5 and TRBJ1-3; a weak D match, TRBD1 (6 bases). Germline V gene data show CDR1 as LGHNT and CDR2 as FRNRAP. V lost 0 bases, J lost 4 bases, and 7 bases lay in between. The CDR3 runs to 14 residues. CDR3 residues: CASGLVQGGNTIYF. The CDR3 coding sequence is TGTGCTAGTGGTTTGGTACAGGGCGGAAACACCATATATTTT.

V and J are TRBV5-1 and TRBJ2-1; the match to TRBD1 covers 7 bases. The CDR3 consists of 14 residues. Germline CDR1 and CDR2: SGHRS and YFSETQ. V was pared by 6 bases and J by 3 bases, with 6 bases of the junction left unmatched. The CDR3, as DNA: TGCGCCAGCATGGAGTCAGGGGGCTACAATGAGCAGTTCTTC. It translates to CASMESGGYNEQFF.

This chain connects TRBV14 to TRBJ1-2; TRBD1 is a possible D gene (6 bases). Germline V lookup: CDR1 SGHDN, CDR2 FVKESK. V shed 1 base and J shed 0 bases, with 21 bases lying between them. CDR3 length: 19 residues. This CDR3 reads CASSQGYRTAHETNYGYTF. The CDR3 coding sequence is TGTGCCAGCAGCCAAGGGTATCGGACAGCTCACGAAACTAACTATGGCTACACCTTC.

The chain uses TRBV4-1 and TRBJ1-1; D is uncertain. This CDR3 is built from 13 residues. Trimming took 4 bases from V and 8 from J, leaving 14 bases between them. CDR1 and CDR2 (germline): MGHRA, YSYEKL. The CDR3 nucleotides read TGCGCCAGCAGCCGTTCCGGGTTCACAGAAGCTTTCTTT. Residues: CASSRSGFTEAFF.